Presented here are 6 T cell receptor beta chains from one specimen sequenced in a study of CD8+ T cells in alopecia areata. cDNA reverse transcribed from extracted RNA served as the sequencing template. TCRdb keeps only in-frame clones here, not all; method: immunoSEQ multiplex PCR. The data hold 150,000 or so clones, with more than 45% observed a single time. Sample: CD4+ T cells sorted from blood. All receptors come from a human donor with alopecia areata.

On this clone itself: One end of the junction does not line up with germline, which may come from a read error. The chain uses TRBV2 and TRBJ1-4, with a weak D call TRBD1 (5 bases). The CDR3 sequence is 11 residues long. The germline gives CDR1 SNHLY, CDR2 FYNNEI. Here the CDR3 reads CASSVYQGEIF. The CDR3 bases are TGTGCCAGCAGTGTGTATCAGGGTGAGATTTTT.

This chain links TRBV6-6 with TRBJ2-2; D is uncertain. This CDR3 is built from 13 residues. Germline assignment: CDR1 MNHNY and CDR2 SVGAGI (reference sequence). V gave up 10 bases and J gave up 3 bases, with 12 bases separating them. The CDR3 DNA reads as TGTGCCACAAGCACTGCGGACACCGGGGAGCTGTTTTTT. Translating gives CATSTADTGELFF.

There are a few counts of this clone. The gene calls are TRBV29-1 and TRBJ2-7, with 11 bases that match TRBD2. Trimming at V came to 4 bases and at J to 5 bases, leaving 13 bases not matched to a gene. The CDR3 contains 16 residues. CDR1 and CDR2 from the germline V gene are SQVTM and ANQGSEA. This CDR3 is CSVVGPTSGSRHEQYF. The CDR3 coding sequence is TGCAGCGTTGTTGGGCCAACTAGCGGGAGCAGGCACGAGCAGTACTTC.

This clone was observed a handful of times. The chain uses TRBV19 and TRBJ2-3; a weak D match, TRBD2 (6 bases). Per the germline V gene, CDR1 is LNHDA and CDR2 is SQIVND (reference sequence). The CDR3 is 14 residues long. The V end lost 6 bases, the J end lost 2 bases, and 12 bases lay between the germline ends. The CDR3 is CASRSGLNTDTQYF. The CDR3 DNA is TGTGCCAGTAGATCGGGACTCAACACAGATACGCAGTATTTT.

The CDR3 DNA reads as TGTGCCAGCAGTTTCACGTATGGCTACACCTTC. Encoded protein: CASSFTYGYTF. The genes are TRBV28 and TRBJ1-2; D not resolved. V gave up 3 bases and J gave up 5 bases, with 4 bases separating them. Germline CDR1 MDHEN, CDR2 SYDVKM. CDR3 length: 11 amino acids.

The CDR3 here is CAWRPDTSYNEQFF. The DNA of the CDR3 is TGTGCCTGGAGACCGGATACCTCCTACAATGAGCAGTTCTTC. The rearrangement uses TRBV30 and TRBJ2-1, with D unclear. With 3 bases removed from V and 0 bases from J, the gap between germline ends came to 9 bases. The CDR3 spans 14 residues. Looked up from germline, CDR1 is GTSNPN and CDR2 is SVGIG (reference sequence).